This T cell receptor beta chain was sequenced in a study of cytomegalovirus exposure and HLA in healthy donors. This CDR3 comprises 13 residues. V was trimmed by 7 bases and J by 3 bases, leaving 12 bases between them. Per germline, CDR1 ENHRY and CDR2 SYGVKD. In the PCR, 60 Vbeta and 13 Jbeta primers were used. The assay was immunoSEQ multiplex PCR, and TCRdb's table has in-frame clones only and misses some. The sample records 150,000 or so clones, over 60% being singletons. The specimen sequenced was PBMCs. The gene calls are TRBV10-3 and TRBJ1-1; D is undetermined. The TCR sequence derives from a girl between 5 and 17 years old in good health and CMV-seronegative. For the CDR3, the DNA is TGTGCCATCATGGGGAGCGGGGACACTGAAGCTTTCTTT. This encodes CAIMGSGDTEAFF.